This TCR beta chain was recovered during a study of blood T cells in healthy people across ages (dated by TCRdb to 2013 to 2016). Background on the whole study: Template switching captured roughly one uniquely barcoded TCR beta cDNA molecule per two T cells in model experiments. To track age-related changes in TCR beta repertoire diversity, the study relied on deep sequencing normalized with unique cDNA molecular identifiers. Four age groups were formed from the donors: young (average about 17 years), middle-aged (around 40), aged (62) and long-lived (around 82). Donors of different ages were randomly distributed across sequencing lanes to avoid experimental bias. The study analyzed two additional independent replicas of 1 million unique cDNA reads from the same blood draw for two donors, one aged 18 to 29 and one aged 80 or older.

In its sample, this clonotype was seen a few times. Its antigen is not yet known. Base qualities are not at hand, and no much larger clone is one base apart. The roughly 39 donors, aged about 6 to 100 years, were systemically healthy Caucasian individuals from Russia. Each donor gave 8 to 10 milliliters of peripheral blood, drawn into EDTA-treated Vacutainer tubes. PBMCs were isolated by Ficoll-Paque density-gradient centrifugation, with at least 6 million obtained per sample. Total RNA, at least 5 micrograms per sample, was extracted from PBMCs with Trizol reagent. For every donor, an aliquot of PBMCs went through flow cytometry to measure the percentages of naive CD45RAhigh/CD27high T cells. The protocol used for the library was 5' RACE. The run used an Illumina HiSeq 2500. A second roughly 6 to 11 cycle PCR used a sample-barcoded 5' primer and a J-beta primer mix. Each TCR beta cDNA molecule received a unique molecular identifier from a template-switch 5' adaptor carrying 12 random nucleotides. At least 2.5 million CDR3-containing paired-end reads were obtained from each sample. First-strand cDNA was synthesized from all RNA with the Mint cDNA synthesis kit, primed by a TRBC-specific oligonucleotide. All cDNA was treated with uracil-DNA glycosylase and then went through a first 18-cycle PCR with the universal primers M1SS and BC2_uni_R. As for the original processing: Normalization of each sample was performed by random selection of 1 million high-quality reads, each carrying a distinct molecular identifier. Reads with shared molecular identifiers were discarded instead of being binned into consensus sequences. MiTCR, run with a Q25 quality threshold and the strictest error-elimination algorithm, handled CDR3 identification, clonotype clustering and error correction. Lower-bound total TCR beta diversity was estimated with a nonparametric unseen species model using Euler transformation. TCRdb itself trimmed the public reads at Q25 with fastp, ran MiXCR and retained productive beta chains. Entries that share a CDR3 protein sequence are merged under the most common genes and DNA. The V and J calls come from TCRdb's annotation, not from the publication. The sample table shows approximately 600,000 distinct CDR3 sequences, and 58% are seen once. Of the sample, more than 35% falls within the top ten clones.

Paper-wide results and their limitations: As age increased, observed TCR beta diversity per million T cells dropped in a roughly linear way, and a significant reduction was already evident by age about 36. Observed TCR beta diversity correlated strongly with the percentage of naive T cells measured by flow cytometry. Conclusive comparison of naive and antigen-experienced compartments was prevented by the profiling of bulk unsorted PBMCs. Because donor CMV infection status was unknown, age-related changes in expanded clonotypes were potentially confounded. Compared with the aged group, the long-lived group had more naive CD4+ T cells, fewer expanded clones and increased TCR diversity, suggesting age selection. Estimates of total diversity based on one million sequenced T cells were regarded as lower bounds and as underestimates.

Including the terminal cysteine and phenylalanine, the CDR3 comprises 14 residues. This entry keeps only the CDR3 DNA: 42 bases, framed from base 1. CDR1 and CDR2 are drawn from the germline V gene: SGDLS, YYNGEE. V ends up 5 bases short and J 5 bases short, with an unmatched junction base count of 10. The chain couples TRBV9 to TRBJ2-7; 7 bases in between match TRBD1. The sample was blood. This TCR derives from a man aged 60-69 years in good health. The DNA reads TGTGCCAGCAGTTACAGGGGAGCTCAGAACGAGCAGTACTTC. This codes for CASSYRGAQNEQYF.